The 29 T cell receptor beta chains below come from one sample, sequenced in a study of blood T cell repertoires in COVID-19. Produced via immunoSEQ multiplex PCR; TCRdb's table is partial and in-frame only. This sample carries about 120,000 clones, roughly 88% of them seen once, and the ten largest clones take about 4.5%. Sequenced sample: peripheral blood. The receptors shown here come from a man in his forties with acute or convalescent COVID-19.

The genes are TRBV11-2 and TRBJ1-1; 7 bases match TRBD1. The trim removed 1 base at V and 4 bases at J, leaving 9 bases unmatched. Germline V gene sequence: CDR1 SGHAT, CDR2 FQNNGV. The CDR3 loop spans 16 amino acids. The chain's CDR3 is CASSLGVRGWGTEAFF. The CDR3 bases are TGTGCCAGCAGCTTAGGTGTCAGGGGGTGGGGCACTGAAGCTTTCTTT.

J is TRBJ1-5 and V is TRBV2, with 7 bases lining up with TRBD1. This CDR3 spans 14 amino acids. Germline V gene data show CDR1 as SNHLY and CDR2 as FYNNEI. With 2 bases clipped from V and 6 bases from J, the junction kept 4 bases outside the gene matches. CDR3 sequence (DNA): TGTGCCAGCAGTGAAACAGGGGCGGGTCAGCCCCAGCATTTT. Translation: CASSETGAGQPQHF.

At least ten counts were recorded for this clone. CDR3 sequence reads: CASSLTGDNSPLHF. CDR3 DNA: TGTGCCAGCAGCCTCACGGGGGATAATTCACCCCTCCACTTT. J is TRBJ1-6 and V is TRBV27, with D possibly matching TRBD1 (5 bases). Trimming took 6 bases from V and 5 from J, leaving 11 bases between them. The CDR3 is 14 residues long. Germline V gene data show CDR1 as MNHEY and CDR2 as SMNVEV (reference sequence).

The chain uses TRBV5-6 and TRBJ1-2, with 11 bases lining up with TRBD1. V gave up 1 base and J gave up 8 bases; unmatched junction bases: 10. Germline CDR1 and CDR2: SGHDT and YYEEEE. The CDR3 has 16 amino acids. In nucleotides, the CDR3 is TGTGCCAGCAGCTTGCGGGACAGGGGGGCGAGTTACGGCTACACCTTC. Encoded protein: CASSLRDRGASYGYTF.

Many counts were recorded for this clone. The chain couples TRBV14 to TRBJ1-4, with no clear D. V was pared by 4 bases and J by 8 bases, with 14 bases between. This CDR3 has 14 residues. Germline-derived CDR1 and CDR2 are SGHDN and FVKESK. CDR3 residues: CASSPAGIREKLFF. The CDR3 DNA follows: TGTGCCAGCAGCCCAGCCGGGATCAGGGAAAAACTGTTTTTT.

V and J are TRBV5-1 and TRBJ2-1; 12 nucleotides match TRBD2. The germline V gene encodes CDR1 SGHRS and CDR2 YFSETQ. The ends lost 4 bases at V and 0 bases at J; junction bases unmatched: 14. CDR3 length: 20 residues. CDR3 protein: CASSAGNLAGGINSYNEQFF. CDR3 nucleotides: TGCGCCAGCAGCGCGGGAAACCTAGCGGGGGGGATCAACTCCTACAATGAGCAGTTCTTC.

The chain couples TRBV7-2 to TRBJ1-1; no firm D call. CDR1 is SGHTA, CDR2 FQGNSA, per germline. The CDR3 spans 15 residues. The V and J ends lost 2 bases and 0 bases respectively, with 10 bases between them. The CDR3 spells CASSLRTLMNTEAFF. DNA for the CDR3: TGTGCCAGCAGCTTAAGAACCCTAATGAACACTGAAGCTTTCTTT.

Remarks on this clone: Germline and junction disagree at one end, which may indicate a read error. The V and J genes are TRBV5-5 and TRBJ2-5; 7 positions agree with TRBD2. Germline V gene sequence: CDR1 SGHKS, CDR2 YYEKEE (reference sequence). The CDR3 contains 13 residues. For the CDR3, the DNA is TGTGCCAGCAACTTGGGGGGAGGGGAGACCCAGTACTTC. Protein: CASNLGGGETQYF.

In DNA form, the CDR3 reads TGTGCCAGCGGGACAGGGGACAGTTGGAATGAAAAACTGTTTTTT. Amino acids: CASGTGDSWNEKLFF. The chain combines TRBV6-6 with TRBJ1-4; 10 bases match TRBD1. After removal of 8 bases from V and 5 bases from J, the junction contained 8 bases not matched to a gene. The CDR3 length is 15 residues. The V gene's germline CDR1 is MNHNY and CDR2 SVGAGI (reference sequence).

V usage is TRBV5-4 and J usage is TRBJ2-7; D gene uncertain. V dropped 2 bases and J dropped 6 bases, with 12 bases sitting between them. Germline loops: CDR1 SGHNT, CDR2 YYREEE (reference sequence). The length of the CDR3 is 13 residues. The CDR3 DNA is TGTGCCAGCAGCTTCTCAACCCTCGGCGAGCAGTACTTC. Residues: CASSFSTLGEQYF.

This chain connects TRBV7-9 to TRBJ1-3, with D hard to call. The CDR3 covers 15 residues. Trimming shortened V by 4 bases and J by 0 bases, and 10 bases separated the two germline ends. Germline V gives CDR1 SEHNR, CDR2 FQNEAQ (reference sequence). As DNA, the CDR3 is TGTGCCAGCAGCTCCGCGGGAGACTCTGGAAACACCATATATTTT. It specifies CASSSAGDSGNTIYF.

The gene calls are TRBV2 and TRBJ1-1; 12 bases line up with TRBD1. J lost 4 bases, V lost 6 bases, and 3 bases had no gene match. The germline gives CDR1 SNHLY, CDR2 FYNNEI. CDR3 length: 14 residues. For the CDR3, the DNA is TGTGCCAGCAGGGGACAGGGGGCTGTCACTGAAGCTTTCTTT. Translation gives CASRGQGAVTEAFF.

The chain links TRBV6-1 to TRBJ2-7; TRBD2 matches 12 bases. Germline V gives CDR1 MNHNS, CDR2 SASEGT. The CDR3 spans 16 residues. V was pared by 3 bases and J by 2 bases, with 5 bases of the junction left unmatched. The CDR3 DNA sequence: TGTGCCAGCAGTGAGGGGCTAGCGGGAGGGGCCTACGAGCAGTACTTC. Protein product: CASSEGLAGGAYEQYF.

This chain joins TRBV19 and TRBJ1-1, with TRBD1 as a possible D gene (5 bases). Germline CDR1 is LNHDA and CDR2 is SQIVND (reference sequence). This CDR3 has 12 amino acids. Trimming removed 6 bases at V and 3 bases at J, with 8 bases between. Here the CDR3 DNA reads TGTGCCAGTAGAAGACAGTACACTGAAGCTTTCTTT. It translates to CASRRQYTEAFF.

This clone was counted a few times. The V gene is TRBV27, the J gene TRBJ1-1, with D tentatively TRBD1 (5 bases). The CDR3 contains 15 residues. Germline lookup yields CDR1 MNHEY and CDR2 SMNVEV (reference sequence). V lost 5 bases to trimming and J lost 6 bases, with 19 bases between them. CDR3 amino acids: CASSVRTHLGAEAFF. In DNA form, the CDR3 reads TGTGCCAGCAGTGTCCGGACACATCTTGGGGCTGAAGCTTTCTTT.

The V gene is TRBV5-1, the J gene TRBJ2-7; 9 positions match TRBD1. The V and J ends lost 4 bases and 4 bases, in that order; junction bases with no gene match: 9. The CDR3 consists of 15 residues. Germline CDR1 SGHRS, CDR2 YFSETQ. This CDR3 is CASSPRLGTGYEQYF. CDR3 sequence (DNA): TGCGCCAGCAGCCCCCGGCTCGGGACAGGGTACGAGCAGTACTTC.

This clone was observed a handful of times. V is TRBV7-9 and J is TRBJ1-1, with 7 bases identical to TRBD1. V was pared by 6 bases and J by 2 bases, with 6 bases of the junction left unmatched. CDR1 and CDR2 from the germline V gene are SEHNR and FQNEAQ (reference sequence). This CDR3 region has 14 residues. The CDR3, as DNA: TGTGCCAGCAGACACAGGGGCCCCAACACTGAAGCTTTCTTT. Protein sequence: CASRHRGPNTEAFF.

The V gene is TRBV19, the J gene TRBJ1-2; D possibly corresponds to TRBD1 (5 bases). The CDR3 runs 18 residues. Germline V gene sequence: CDR1 LNHDA, CDR2 SQIVND (reference sequence). V lost 0 bases and J lost 4, with 21 bases in between. The DNA for the CDR3 is TGTGCCAGTAGTATAGATAGCCCTTCTACAGGAAAAATCTATGGCTACACCTTC. This gives the protein CASSIDSPSTGKIYGYTF.

The genes are TRBV12-3 or TRBV12-4 and TRBJ2-3; D unclear. The CDR3 totals 13 residues. V was shortened by 6 bases and J by 5 bases, with 12 bases between the two germline ends. CDR3 sequence: CASRPSSVDTQYF. The CDR3 DNA is TGTGCCAGCAGACCTAGTTCGGTAGATACGCAGTATTTT.

This clone is a singleton in its sample. The rearrangement joins TRBV12-3 or TRBV12-4 to TRBJ1-2; D is unresolved. The CDR3 length is 12 residues. Trimming took 7 bases from V and 4 from J, leaving 10 bases between them. For the CDR3, the DNA is TGTGCCAGCACCACCCGGGGCTATGGCTACACCTTC. Its protein is CASTTRGYGYTF.

The rearrangement links TRBV7-9 to TRBJ2-3; 9 bases are shared with TRBD1. V lost 6 bases and J lost 3; bases outside the gene matches: 4. From germline, CDR1 is SEHNR and CDR2 FQNEAQ (reference sequence). The CDR3 runs 14 residues. As DNA, the CDR3 is TGTGCCAGCAGTTTCGGGACAGGGACAGATACGCAGTATTTT. Amino acid sequence: CASSFGTGTDTQYF.

The chain couples TRBV19 to TRBJ1-2, with D maybe TRBD1 (6 bases). Germline-derived CDR1 and CDR2 are LNHDA and SQIVND (reference sequence). Trimming shortened V by 4 bases and J by 4 bases, and 16 bases separated the two germline ends. This CDR3 has 15 amino acids. The CDR3: CASSTNRAYGYGYTF. In nucleotides, the CDR3 is TGTGCCAGTAGTACCAACAGGGCCTACGGCTATGGCTACACCTTC.

The V gene is TRBV11-2, the J gene TRBJ1-1, with D maybe TRBD1 (6 bases). CDR1 is SGHAT and CDR2 is FQNNGV in the germline V gene. V was shortened by 1 base and J by 6 bases, with 24 bases between the two germline ends. This CDR3 comprises 18 residues. The CDR3 DNA reads as TGTGCCAGCAGCTTAGTAAGCCCCGGGACAACATTACGGGCTGAAGCTTTCTTT. Protein sequence: CASSLVSPGTTLRAEAFF.

The chain couples TRBV6-4 to TRBJ2-7; D is undetermined. Germline CDR1 reads MRHNA; CDR2 reads SNTAGT. The CDR3 loop spans 13 amino acids. Trimming cost V 3 bases and J 6 bases, with 12 bases left between them. The CDR3 region is CASSERFGSEQYF. CDR3 in DNA: TGTGCCAGCAGTGAGCGGTTTGGGTCCGAGCAGTACTTC.

The chain employs TRBV7-9 and TRBJ1-2; perhaps TRBD1 as D (6 bases). The V and J ends lost 5 bases and 4 bases respectively, with 17 bases between them. CDR3 length: 15 residues. Looked up from germline, CDR1 is SEHNR and CDR2 is FQNEAQ (reference sequence). DNA of the CDR3: TGTGCCAGCAGCCCCAAGGGGACATGGCTCTATGGCTACACCTTC. Protein: CASSPKGTWLYGYTF.

This CDR3 reads CASSQAGQGYGYTF. Here the CDR3 DNA reads TGCGCCAGCAGCCAAGCGGGACAGGGTTATGGCTACACCTTC. The chain employs TRBV4-1 and TRBJ1-2; 9 nucleotides agree with TRBD1. The CDR3 consists of 14 residues. Germline V gene lookup returns CDR1 MGHRA and CDR2 YSYEKL. V dropped 1 base and J dropped 5; count of bases not matched to a gene: 2.

The chain is built from TRBV5-8 and TRBJ2-1; 14 positions agree with TRBD2. Unmatched junction bases numbered 9, after V lost 4 bases and J lost 9 bases. This CDR3 region has 16 residues. Per the germline V gene, CDR1 is SGHTS and CDR2 is YDEGEE. The CDR3 coding sequence is TGTGCCAGCAGCGAACCGGGACTAGCGGGAGTTTTTGAGCAGTTCTTC. It yields the protein CASSEPGLAGVFEQFF.

The chain has TRBV6-5 and TRBJ1-5; a weak D match, TRBD1 (6 bases). The CDR3 has 14 residues. Trimming cost V 10 bases and J 6 bases, with 19 bases left between them. Looked up from germline, CDR1 is MNHEY and CDR2 is SVGAGI. The CDR3 nucleotides are TGTGCCACCAGGGCGACAGGAAGTGTTCAGCCCCAGCATTTT. Protein sequence: CATRATGSVQPQHF.

The genes are TRBV24-1 and TRBJ1-5; 7 bases align to TRBD1. The CDR3 runs to 15 residues. The V and J ends lost 4 bases and 0 bases, in that order; junction bases with no gene match: 2. The germline gives CDR1 KGHDR, CDR2 SFDVKD. The CDR3 region has the DNA TGTGCCACCAGTGAGGGACAGTATAGCAATCAGCCCCAGCATTTT. This gives the protein CATSEGQYSNQPQHF.